The rows below give T cell receptor beta chains drawn from one sample of a study of blood T cell repertoires in COVID-19. Assay: immunoSEQ multiplex PCR; the TCRdb copy retains only in-frame clones and omits some. The sample has 85,000 to 120,000 clones; about four fifths are singletons. Sequencing input: peripheral blood. Receptors were obtained from a man in his forties with active or convalescent COVID-19. Each CDR3 is given with its conserved first and last residue. D genes are given only for firm matches. Size is stated for part of the rows, as once, few or many counts, or as a class when the clone is expanded.

cdr3_aa	cdr3_nt	d_call	clone_size	v_call	j_call
CASSYRDRDYEQYF	TGTGCCAGCAGCTACCGGGACAGAGACTACGAGCAGTACTTC	TRBD1	NA	TRBV7-9	TRBJ2-7
CASSLGGLTEAFF	TGTGCCAGCAGCTTGGGGGGGCTCACTGAAGCTTTCTTT	NA	NA	TRBV5-6	TRBJ1-1
CASSSRAETYNEQFF	TGTGCCAGCAGCTCTAGAGCGGAGACCTACAATGAGCAGTTCTTC	NA	NA	TRBV5-5	TRBJ2-1
CASSSQGGYTF	TGTGCCAGCAGCTCACAGGGAGGCTACACCTTC	NA	NA	TRBV7-9	TRBJ1-2
CAISESPGTNYGYTF	TGTGCCATCAGTGAGTCGCCCGGGACTAACTATGGCTACACCTTC	NA	NA	TRBV10-3	TRBJ1-2
CASSSLSVDEQFF	TGTGCCAGCTCATCTTTGAGCGTCGATGAGCAGTTCTTC	NA	NA	TRBV18	TRBJ2-1
CASSTQEGNYGYTF	TGTGCCAGTAGTACGCAGGAGGGTAACTATGGCTACACCTTC	NA	NA	TRBV19	TRBJ1-2
CASSPSVPDTQYF	TGTGCCAGCAGCCCCAGCGTCCCAGATACGCAGTATTTT	NA	once	TRBV9	TRBJ2-3
CASSERNLRDEKLFF	TGTGCCAGCAGTGAGAGAAACCTGAGGGATGAAAAACTGTTTTTT	NA	NA	TRBV2	TRBJ1-4
CASTKQGTEAFF	TGTGCCAGCACCAAACAGGGAACTGAAGCTTTCTTT	NA	few	TRBV7-2	TRBJ1-1
CASSPGSNQPQHF	TGTGCCAGCAGCCCGGGGAGCAATCAGCCCCAGCATTTT	NA	NA	TRBV11-2	TRBJ1-5
CASSLWGQELFF	TGTGCCAGCAGTTTGTGGGGCCAGGAGCTGTTTTTT	NA	NA	TRBV28	TRBJ2-2
CASSVNGKENPKLFF	TGTGCCAGCAGCGTAAACGGGAAAGAAAACCCAAAACTGTTTTTT	NA	NA	TRBV9	TRBJ1-4
CASSYSNKGVTEAFF	TGTGCCAGCAGTTACTCGAATAAGGGAGTCACTGAAGCTTTCTTT	NA	NA	TRBV6-5	TRBJ1-1
CASSEYQGYYGYTF	TGTGCCAGCAGTGAATATCAGGGGTACTATGGCTACACCTTC	NA	NA	TRBV25-1	TRBJ1-2
CAWSVMGTGANEQYF	TGTGCCTGGAGTGTAATGGGGACAGGGGCAAACGAGCAGTACTTC	TRBD1	few	TRBV30	TRBJ2-7
CASSKAGLAGIKETQYF	TGTGCCAGCAGCAAAGCAGGGTTAGCGGGGATAAAAGAGACCCAGTACTTC	NA	once	TRBV21-1	TRBJ2-5
CASSRIGAGEAFF	TGTGCCAGCAGCCGCATAGGGGCTGGTGAAGCTTTCTTT	NA	NA	TRBV7-2	TRBJ1-1
CASSFRDSNSPLHF	TGTGCCAGCAGCTTCAGGGACAGTAATTCACCCCTCCACTTT	TRBD1	NA	TRBV5-6	TRBJ1-6
CASSPRTWGQRQETQYF	TGTGCCAGCAGCCCCCGAACTTGGGGGCAGCGGCAAGAGACCCAGTACTTC	NA	NA	TRBV4-2	TRBJ2-5
CASSQGQVRQPQHF	TGTGCCAGCAGCCAAGGTCAGGTTAGACAGCCCCAGCATTTT	NA	once	TRBV3-1/TRBV3-2	TRBJ1-5
CASVSSRTGDRAKNIQYF	TGTGCCAGTGTCTCCTCCAGGACAGGGGATAGAGCCAAAAACATTCAGTACTTC	TRBD1	NA	TRBV19	TRBJ2-4
CASSVGGAGGYEQFF	TGTGCCAGCAGCGTAGGGGGAGCGGGGGGCTATGAGCAGTTCTTC	TRBD2	NA	TRBV9	TRBJ2-1
CASSSLQRMAYGYTF	TGTGCCAGCAGCTCGTTACAGCGGATGGCCTATGGCTACACCTTC	NA	many	TRBV11-2	TRBJ1-2
CASSFTRTGSNKRTEAFF	TGCGCCAGCAGCTTTACTAGGACAGGGTCAAACAAACGGACTGAAGCTTTCTTT	TRBD1	once	TRBV7-2	TRBJ1-1
CASSSSTSGGVDTQYF	TGTGCCAGCAGCTCTTCGACTAGCGGGGGGGTAGATACGCAGTATTTT	TRBD2	NA	TRBV7-2	TRBJ2-3
CASSQGEGGIQYF	TGCGCCAGCAGCCAGGGGGAAGGGGGCATTCAGTACTTC	NA	NA	TRBV4-1	TRBJ2-4
CASSLGRGPYEQYF	TGCGCCAGCAGCTTGGGAAGGGGGCCCTACGAGCAGTACTTC	TRBD1	many	TRBV5-1	TRBJ2-7
CASSVDRNEQFF	TGTGCCAGTAGTGTCGACAGGAATGAGCAGTTCTTC	NA	NA	TRBV19	TRBJ2-1
CASTLGAGGPGELFF	TGTGCCAGCACCTTAGGGGCGGGGGGACCCGGGGAGCTGTTTTTT	TRBD2	once	TRBV9	TRBJ2-2
CASSPTPQGIGNTIYF	TGCGCCAGCAGCCCGACCCCACAGGGGATAGGAAACACCATATATTTT	TRBD1	NA	TRBV5-1	TRBJ1-3
CASSRDKTYYGYTF	TGTGCCAGCAGTCGGGACAAGACTTACTATGGCTACACCTTC	NA	NA	TRBV6-6	TRBJ1-2
CASSVDVQGQGIPDTQYF	TGTGCCAGCAGCGTAGACGTGCAGGGACAGGGGATCCCAGATACGCAGTATTTT	TRBD1	NA	TRBV9	TRBJ2-3
CASSLRRGGTDTQYF	TGTGCCAGCAGCTTAAGGCGGGGGGGCACAGATACGCAGTATTTT	TRBD2	NA	TRBV7-2	TRBJ2-3
CASSFQTGELEQFF	TGTGCCAGCAGTTTCCAGACCGGGGAACTAGAGCAGTTCTTC	NA	NA	TRBV6-2/TRBV6-3	TRBJ2-1
CASSPPAGGSGYTF	TGTGCCAGCTCACCACCGGCAGGGGGCTCTGGCTACACCTTC	TRBD1	NA	TRBV18	TRBJ1-2
CASSSTGTGANVLTF	TGTGCCAGCTCGTCGACAGGGACTGGGGCCAACGTCCTGACTTTC	TRBD1	NA	TRBV18	TRBJ2-6
CASSLRDSGGYTF	TGTGCCAGCAGCTTAAGGGACAGTGGTGGCTACACCTTC	TRBD1	few	TRBV7-2	TRBJ1-2
CAWSKGGEQYF	TGTGCCTGGAGTAAGGGGGGGGAGCAGTACTTC	NA	NA	TRBV30	TRBJ2-7
CASRVPQAGGGFSYNEQFF	TGTGCCAGCAGGGTTCCCCAAGCGGGGGGAGGCTTCTCCTACAATGAGCAGTTCTTC	TRBD2	NA	TRBV2	TRBJ2-1
CASSPGTGNDEKLFF	TGTGCCAGCTCACCAGGAACAGGGAATGACGAAAAACTGTTTTTT	NA	NA	TRBV18	TRBJ1-4
CASSQGTGGSYGYTF	TGTGCCAGCAGCCAGGGGACAGGGGGAAGCTATGGCTACACCTTC	TRBD1	few	TRBV7-2	TRBJ1-2
CAWVGPGSGNTIYF	TGTGCCTGGGTTGGCCCAGGATCGGGAAACACCATATATTTT	NA	NA	TRBV30	TRBJ1-3
CASSLTGERNQPQHF	TGCGCCAGCAGCTTGACAGGAGAACGCAATCAGCCCCAGCATTTT	NA	NA	TRBV5-1	TRBJ1-5
CASGLTLGGGEAFF	TGTGCTAGTGGTTTGACGTTGGGAGGAGGTGAAGCTTTCTTT	NA	few	TRBV12-5	TRBJ1-1
CASSPSPPGTGADTQYF	TGTGCCAGCAGCCCTAGCCCTCCCGGGACAGGGGCCGATACGCAGTATTTT	TRBD1	NA	TRBV7-3	TRBJ2-3
CASSPTGDTDTEAFF	TGTGCCAGCAGCCCAACAGGGGATACGGACACTGAAGCTTTCTTT	TRBD1	NA	TRBV7-9	TRBJ1-1